Below, 12 T cell receptor beta chains from the same sample are listed, as sequenced in a study of blood T cells in healthy people across ages. With a J-beta primer mix and a sample-barcoded 5' primer, a second PCR ran about 7 to 12 cycles. Via MiXCR, TCRdb re-called the 5' RACE reads, giving one row per CDR3 protein. The data hold about 400,000 distinct CDR3 sequences, with about half observed a single time. Sequences were obtained from blood. The receptors stem from a man aged 55 to 70 in good health.

The V call is TRBV13, the J call TRBJ2-5; weak D call: TRBD2 (6 bases). Near its end, the DNA agrees better with TRBJ2-7, so the J call may be wrong. This CDR3 comprises 12 residues. Germline V gene sequence: CDR1 PRHDT, CDR2 FYEKMQ (reference sequence). The CDR3, as DNA: TGTGCCAGCAGCGGCCGGGGGTACGAGCAGTACTTC. Its translation: CASSGRGYEQYF.

This clonotype showed up many times. The chain links TRBV20-1 to TRBJ2-1; 8 bases are a match to TRBD2. This CDR3 spans 14 amino acids. The germline V gene encodes CDR1 DFQATT and CDR2 SNEGSKA (reference sequence). V lost 5 bases and J lost 7; bases outside the gene matches: 10. CDR3 in DNA: TGCAGTGCTCCGGGACTAGGTCTACAGAATGAGCAGTTCTTC. This encodes CSAPGLGLQNEQFF.

In this sample, this clonotype turned up a few times. V and J are TRBV7-9 and TRBJ1-4; 7 positions agree with TRBD1. The germline CDR1 and CDR2 sequences are SEHNR and FQNEAQ (reference sequence). V was clipped by 1 base and J by 3 bases; unmatched bases: 2. This CDR3 spans 15 amino acids. In nucleotides, the CDR3 is TGTGCCAGCAGCTTAGGGCAGGGGGCTAATGAAAAACTGTTTTTT. Its translation is CASSLGQGANEKLFF.

The V call is TRBV13, the J call TRBJ2-7; TRBD2 aligns across 8 bases. V trimming: 5 bases; J trimming: 2 bases; junction bases outside the gene matches: 8. CDR1 is PRHDT, CDR2 FYEKMQ, per germline (reference sequence). This CDR3 comprises 15 residues. CDR3 bases: TGTGCCAGCAGCCCCGGACTAGCATCCACCTACGAGCAGTACTTC. Translation: CASSPGLASTYEQYF.

This chain uses TRBV11-2 with TRBJ2-2; D is perhaps TRBD2 (6 bases). This CDR3 spans 16 amino acids. Germline CDR1 reads SGHAT; CDR2 reads FQNNGV. V gave up 4 bases and J gave up 0 bases, with 12 bases separating them. CDR3 coding DNA: TGTGCCAGCAGCTCCACCCCGGGGGCGAACACCGGGGAGCTGTTTTTT. Protein product: CASSSTPGANTGELFF.

This chain connects TRBV3-1 to TRBJ2-1; no clear D gene. V was clipped by 1 base and J by 13 bases, with 11 bases between them. The CDR3 is 12 amino acids. In germline, CDR1 is LGHDT, CDR2 YNNKEL (reference sequence). CDR3 sequence (DNA): TGTGCCAGCAGCCAAGGAGATGGGTCCCAGTTCTTC. Its translation is CASSQGDGSQFF.

Notes on this clonotype: This could be a read error, since a much larger clone is one nucleotide away. This chain connects TRBV25-1 to TRBJ2-4; D tentatively reads TRBD1 or TRBD2 (7 bases each). Germline CDR1 is MGHDK and CDR2 is SYGVNS. Trimming cost V 3 bases and J 13 bases, with 22 bases left between them. CDR3 length equals 15 residues. The CDR3 DNA reads TGTGCCAGCAGTGAGGGGGGGACAGTCTACAATGAGCAGTACTTC. Amino acid sequence: CASSEGGTVYNEQYF.

This clonotype appeared a few times. The chain couples TRBV28 to TRBJ2-7; 16 bases map to TRBD2. Per germline, CDR1 MDHEN and CDR2 SYDVKM. Germline trimming cut 3 bases from V and 5 bases from J; bases unmatched to any gene: 4. The CDR3 spans 16 residues. The CDR3 reads CASSFGTSGREDEQYF. As DNA, the CDR3 is TGTGCCAGCAGTTTTGGGACTAGCGGGAGGGAGGACGAGCAGTACTTC.

The DNA for the CDR3 is TGTGCCAGCAGCATGACCCGGAGGACAGGGAGCGGAGATACGCAGTATTTT. Protein sequence: CASSMTRRTGSGDTQYF. The chain employs TRBV7-9 and TRBJ2-3; 8 nucleotides line up with TRBD1. Per germline, CDR1 SEHNR and CDR2 FQNEAQ (reference sequence). The CDR3 is 17 amino acids. The V gene end was trimmed by 5 bases and the J gene end by 5 bases; junction bases not matched to a gene: 15. Full variable domain (missing parts from reference TRBV7-9 and TRBJ2-3): DTGVSQNPRHKITKRGQNVTFRCDPISEHNRLYWYRQTLGQGPEFLTYFQNEAQLEKSRLLSDRFSAERPKGSFSTLEIQRTEQGDSAMYLCASSMTRRTGSGDTQYFGPGTRLTVL.

This chain links TRBV6-1 with TRBJ1-5, with D possibly matching TRBD1 (6 bases). CDR1 and CDR2 from the germline V gene are MNHNS and SASEGT. The CDR3 runs 15 residues. The V gene lost 4 bases and the J gene lost 5 bases, with 15 bases spanning the gap. The CDR3 is CASSAARGADQPQHF. The CDR3 DNA sequence: TGTGCCAGCAGTGCGGCGAGGGGGGCGGATCAGCCCCAGCATTTT.

The V gene is TRBV6-5, the J gene TRBJ1-2; TRBD1 might be the D (5 bases). The V end was cut by 6 bases, the J end by 8 bases, with 13 bases between. The CDR3 covers 12 residues. Germline assignment: CDR1 MNHEY and CDR2 SVGAGI. The CDR3 reads CASRPQAGGYTF. CDR3 bases: TGTGCCAGCAGACCACAGGCGGGGGGCTACACCTTC.

The chain employs TRBV27 and TRBJ2-1; D not certain. This CDR3 contains 14 residues. Germline V gives CDR1 MNHEY, CDR2 SMNVEV (reference sequence). V was trimmed by 2 bases and J by 6 bases, leaving 11 bases between them. This chain's CDR3 is CASSLAAGSNEQFF. The CDR3 DNA reads as TGTGCCAGCAGTTTAGCCGCCGGAAGCAATGAGCAGTTCTTC.